One and the same sample provided the 9 T cell receptor beta chains below, sequenced in a study of cytomegalovirus exposure and HLA in healthy donors (dated by TCRdb to the late 2010s). Library method: the immunoSEQ multiplex PCR assay. A mixture of 60 forward primers for TCR Vbeta segments and 13 reverse primers for TCR Jbeta segments was used in the multiplex PCR. TCRdb mirrors the immuneACCESS table, restricted to in-frame sequences. Some clones are absent from its copies; in checked studies, under half trace to an unresolved V gene, and the reason for the others is unknown. The sample includes over 100,000 clones, with around 79% observed a single time. In total, the top ten clones hold over 1.3% of the sample. Sequencing used PBMCs. Receptors originate from a woman between 40 and 55 years old in good health and CMV-seronegative.

The chain joins TRBV7-6 to TRBJ1-1; D unclear. Looked up from germline, CDR1 is SGHVS and CDR2 is FNYEAQ. CDR3 length: 15 amino acids. Trimming removed 1 base from V and 2 bases from J, with 11 bases in between. The CDR3 nucleotides are TGTGCCAGCAGCTTAGGCGAAGTTTCAAACACTGAAGCTTTCTTT. Its protein product is CASSLGEVSNTEAFF.

The chain uses TRBV18 and TRBJ2-5, with D tentatively TRBD2 (6 bases). Trimming took off 9 bases at V and 5 bases at J, with 19 bases between the two ends. Germline assignment: CDR1 KGHSH and CDR2 LQKENI. The CDR3 has 14 amino acids. The CDR3 here is CASPDGGDGETQYF. Here the CDR3 DNA reads TGTGCCAGTCCAGACGGGGGTGACGGGGAGACCCAGTACTTC.

In this sample, this clone turned up once. V and J are TRBV6-4 and TRBJ1-2, with D unresolved. Trimming pared 2 bases from V and 5 bases from J, leaving 12 bases between. This CDR3 is 14 amino acids long. Per the germline V gene, CDR1 is MRHNA and CDR2 is SNTAGT. CDR3 coding DNA: TGTGCCAGCAGTGACGGGGAGCTTTCATATGGCTACACCTTC. Protein: CASSDGELSYGYTF.

The V call is TRBV7-2, the J call TRBJ1-5, with 7 bases that match TRBD1. Germline V lookup: CDR1 SGHTA, CDR2 FQGNSA. V gave up 5 bases and J gave up 6 bases; unmatched junction bases: 7. The CDR3 loop spans 14 amino acids. In DNA, the CDR3 is TGTACCAGCAGCCCACAGACAGGGCCTCAGCCCCAGCATTTT. Protein: CTSSPQTGPQPQHF.

The V call is TRBV6-5, the J call TRBJ2-2; D is possibly TRBD2 (6 bases). Trimming cost V 6 bases and J 3 bases, with 11 bases left between them. CDR3 length: 14 residues. The germline V gene has CDR1 MNHEY and CDR2 SVGAGI. Written as DNA, the CDR3 is TGTGCCAGCAGGGGGACTGAATACACCGGGGAGCTGTTTTTT. This encodes CASRGTEYTGELFF.

The rearrangement uses TRBV12-5 and TRBJ1-1; possibly TRBD1 for D (5 bases). V was cut by 3 bases and J by 10 bases, with 15 bases left in between. Germline V gives CDR1 LGHNT, CDR2 FRNRAP. CDR3 size: 13 residues. CDR3 residues: CASGFSGPPGAFF. The CDR3 coding sequence is TGTGCTAGTGGTTTTTCAGGGCCCCCTGGAGCTTTCTTT.

This chain uses TRBV30 with TRBJ1-2, with TRBD1 matching 9 bases. J lost 7 bases, V lost 1 base, and 4 bases had no gene match. There are 13 residues in the CDR3. In germline, CDR1 is GTSNPN, CDR2 SVGIG (reference sequence). The CDR3 sequence: CAWSAGTGCGYTF. The CDR3 DNA sequence: TGTGCCTGGAGTGCCGGGACAGGGTGTGGCTACACCTTC. Full variable domain (rest looked up from reference TRBV30 and TRBJ1-2): SQTIHQWPATLVQPVGSPLSLECTVEGTSNPNLYWYRQAAGRGLQLLFYSVGIGQISSEVPQNLSASRPQDRQFILSSKKLLLSDSGFYLCAWSAGTGCGYTFGSGTRLTVV.

This rearrangement joins TRBV6-5 to TRBJ2-5; D possibly corresponds to TRBD2 (5 bases). Deletions cut 2 bases from V and 5 bases from J, with 15 bases between. Germline-derived CDR1 and CDR2 are MNHEY and SVGAGI. The CDR3 loop spans 15 amino acids. The DNA for the CDR3 is TGTGCCAGCAGTTACGGTCATAGGGAGTCCGAGACCCAGTACTTC. Protein sequence: CASSYGHRESETQYF.

This chain connects TRBV19 to TRBJ2-7; perhaps TRBD2 as D (6 bases). Germline-derived CDR1 and CDR2 are LNHDA and SQIVND (reference sequence). The CDR3 is made up of 13 amino acids. Trimming shortened V by 5 bases and J by 3 bases, and 11 bases separated the two germline ends. The CDR3 DNA reads as TGTGCCAGTAGTTCGGGAGCCAACTACGAGCAGTACTTC. Amino acid sequence: CASSSGANYEQYF.